The clone carrying this TCR beta chain has a count of ten or more. Its target is not known. This record comes from a study of neurological immune-mediated disorders. Notes on the study in general: The most TCR clonal expansion was seen in HTLV-1-associated myelopathy, whereas the least was seen in multiple sclerosis, below the level in healthy controls. Across subjects, expanded clones had no CDR3 amino acid sequences in common, pointing to private repertoires in all groups.

Synthesis of cDNA was performed by 5'RACE using 10-nucleotide random UMIs. Each CDR3 protein is one row after TCRdb ran MiXCR on the 5' RACE reads. Of more than 50,000 distinct CDR3 sequences in the sample, more than 9.5% were seen once. Germline V gene sequence: CDR1 SGHAT, CDR2 FQNNGV. Trimming stripped 8 bases from V and 0 bases from J, with 13 bases between. CDR3 length: 15 residues. The starting material, 2 million PBMCs stored at -80 C, gave rise to the unsorted libraries. Specimen: PBMCs. This TCR was recovered from a man in his 60s in good health. V is TRBV11-2 and J is TRBJ2-2; maybe TRBD1 (5 bases). CDR3 protein: CASRIGAANTGELFF. The CDR3 region has the DNA TGTGCCAGCCGCATTGGGGCGGCGAACACCGGGGAGCTGTTTTTT.